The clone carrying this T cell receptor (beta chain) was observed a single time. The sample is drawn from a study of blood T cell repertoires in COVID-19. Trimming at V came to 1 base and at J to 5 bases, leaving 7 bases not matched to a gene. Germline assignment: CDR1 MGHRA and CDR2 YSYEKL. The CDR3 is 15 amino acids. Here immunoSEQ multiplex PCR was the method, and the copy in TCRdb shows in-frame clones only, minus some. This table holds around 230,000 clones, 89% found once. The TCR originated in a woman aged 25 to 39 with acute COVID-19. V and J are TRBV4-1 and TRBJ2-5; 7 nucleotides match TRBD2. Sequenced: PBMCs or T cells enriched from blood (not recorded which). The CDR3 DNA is TGCGCCAGCAGCCAAGGGGCCGGGGGGACGGAGACCCAGTACTTC. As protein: CASSQGAGGTETQYF.